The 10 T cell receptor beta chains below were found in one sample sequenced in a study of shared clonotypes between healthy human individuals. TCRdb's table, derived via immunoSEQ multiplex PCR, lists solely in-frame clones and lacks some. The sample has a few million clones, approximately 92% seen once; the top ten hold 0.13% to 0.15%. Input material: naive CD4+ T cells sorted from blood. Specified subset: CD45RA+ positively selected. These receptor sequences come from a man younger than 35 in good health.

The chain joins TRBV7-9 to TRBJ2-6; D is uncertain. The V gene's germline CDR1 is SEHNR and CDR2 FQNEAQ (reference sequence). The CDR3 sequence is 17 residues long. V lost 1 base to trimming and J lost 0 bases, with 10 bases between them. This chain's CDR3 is CASSLGPVSSGANVLTF. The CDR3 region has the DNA TGTGCCAGCAGCTTAGGCCCAGTTAGCTCTGGGGCCAACGTCCTGACTTTC. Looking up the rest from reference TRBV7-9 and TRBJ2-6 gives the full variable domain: DTGVSQNPRHKITKRGQNVTFRCDPISEHNRLYWYRQTLGQGPEFLTYFQNEAQLEKSRLLSDRFSAERPKGSFSTLEIQRTEQGDSAMYLCASSLGPVSSGANVLTFGAGSRLTVL.

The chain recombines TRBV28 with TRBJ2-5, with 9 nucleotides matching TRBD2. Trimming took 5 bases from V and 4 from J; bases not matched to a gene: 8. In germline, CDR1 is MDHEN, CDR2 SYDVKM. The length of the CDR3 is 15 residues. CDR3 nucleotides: TGTGCCAGCAGTAGCGGGGGGATGGGCCCAGAGACCCAGTACTTC. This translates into CASSSGGMGPETQYF.

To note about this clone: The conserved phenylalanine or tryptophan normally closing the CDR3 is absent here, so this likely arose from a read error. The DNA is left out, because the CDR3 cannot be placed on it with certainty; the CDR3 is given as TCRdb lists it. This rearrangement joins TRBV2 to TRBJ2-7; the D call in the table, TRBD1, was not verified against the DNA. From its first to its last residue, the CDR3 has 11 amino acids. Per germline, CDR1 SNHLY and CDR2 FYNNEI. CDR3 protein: CASSRGYGLEL.

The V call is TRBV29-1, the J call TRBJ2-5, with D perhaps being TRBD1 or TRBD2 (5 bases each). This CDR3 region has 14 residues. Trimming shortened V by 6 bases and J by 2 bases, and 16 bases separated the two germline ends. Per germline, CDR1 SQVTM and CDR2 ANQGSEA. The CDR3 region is CSVGTGTNQETQYF. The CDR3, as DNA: TGCAGCGTGGGGACCGGGACGAATCAAGAGACCCAGTACTTC.

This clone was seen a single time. The CDR3 sequence is CAISVGGPVAKNIQYF. CDR3 DNA: TGTGCCATCAGTGTGGGGGGGCCGGTGGCCAAAAACATTCAGTACTTC. The rearrangement joins TRBV10-3 to TRBJ2-4; D might be TRBD2 (7 bases). Germline lookup yields CDR1 ENHRY and CDR2 SYGVKD. The CDR3 loop spans 16 amino acids. With 4 bases removed from V and 1 base from J, the gap between germline ends came to 14 bases.

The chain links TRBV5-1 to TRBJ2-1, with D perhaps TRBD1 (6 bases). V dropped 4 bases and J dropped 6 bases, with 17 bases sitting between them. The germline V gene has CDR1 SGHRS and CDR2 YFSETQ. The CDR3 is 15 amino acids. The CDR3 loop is CASSMGTLVSNEQFF. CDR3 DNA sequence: TGCGCCAGCAGCATGGGGACACTAGTGTCCAATGAGCAGTTCTTC.

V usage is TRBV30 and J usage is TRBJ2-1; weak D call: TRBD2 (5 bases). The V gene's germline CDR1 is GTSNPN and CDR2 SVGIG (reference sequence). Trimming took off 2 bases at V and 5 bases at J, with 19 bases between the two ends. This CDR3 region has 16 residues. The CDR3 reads CAWSHRLTQLDNEQFF. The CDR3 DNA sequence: TGTGCCTGGAGTCATAGACTAACCCAACTCGACAATGAGCAGTTCTTC. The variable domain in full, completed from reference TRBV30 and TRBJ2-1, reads SQTIHQWPATLVQPVGSPLSLECTVEGTSNPNLYWYRQAAGRGLQLLFYSVGIGQISSEVPQNLSASRPQDRQFILSSKKLLLSDSGFYLCAWSHRLTQLDNEQFFGPGTRLTVL.

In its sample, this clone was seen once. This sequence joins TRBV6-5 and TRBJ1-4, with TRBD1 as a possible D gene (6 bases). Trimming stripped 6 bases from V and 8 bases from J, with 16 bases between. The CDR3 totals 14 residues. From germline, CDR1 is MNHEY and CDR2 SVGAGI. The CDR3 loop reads CASRTGGGDEKLFF. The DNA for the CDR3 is TGTGCCAGCAGGACGGGAGGGGGGGACGAAAAACTGTTTTTT.

CDR3 in amino acids: CASSSPGGTYEQYF. The CDR3 DNA is TGTGCCAGCAGTTCCCCGGGGGGGACCTACGAGCAGTACTTC. The chain carries TRBV28 and TRBJ2-7, with 8 nucleotides matching TRBD2. CDR1 is MDHEN and CDR2 is SYDVKM in the germline V gene. CDR3 length equals 14 residues. The V segment lost 4 bases and the J segment 2 bases; nucleotides outside the gene matches: 4.

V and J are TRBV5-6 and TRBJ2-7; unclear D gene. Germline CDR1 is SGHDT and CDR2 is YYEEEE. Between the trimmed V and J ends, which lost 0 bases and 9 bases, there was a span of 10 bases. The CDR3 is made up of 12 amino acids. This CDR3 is CASSLDRVVQYF. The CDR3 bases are TGTGCCAGCAGCTTGGATAGGGTCGTGCAGTACTTC.